The subject of this entry is one T cell receptor (beta chain). Treatment meaning: oral pan-JAK inhibitor, 5-10 mg twice daily. Both peripheral blood and punch biopsies of lesional scalp skin were obtained from patients who had alopecia areata. cDNA reverse transcribed from extracted RNA served as the sequencing template. Some clones are missing from TCRdb's copy, which holds only in-frame ones; the method was immunoSEQ multiplex PCR. The table records 100,000 to 150,000 clones, approximately 59% of them present only once. These data come from a study of CD8+ T cells in alopecia areata. CDR1 is SGDLS and CDR2 is YYNGEE in the germline V gene. This CDR3 has 15 amino acids. Trimming removed 0 bases from V and 5 bases from J; junction bases left unmatched: 4.

This sequence joins TRBV9 and TRBJ2-1; the match to TRBD2 covers 8 bases. The source is a human donor with alopecia areata. The sample in question was CD8+ T cells sorted from blood, obtained at week 4, from a patient treated with tofacitinib. The CDR3 sequence: CASSVASGGNNEQFF. The CDR3 DNA sequence: TGTGCCAGCAGCGTAGCGAGCGGGGGAAACAATGAGCAGTTCTTC.